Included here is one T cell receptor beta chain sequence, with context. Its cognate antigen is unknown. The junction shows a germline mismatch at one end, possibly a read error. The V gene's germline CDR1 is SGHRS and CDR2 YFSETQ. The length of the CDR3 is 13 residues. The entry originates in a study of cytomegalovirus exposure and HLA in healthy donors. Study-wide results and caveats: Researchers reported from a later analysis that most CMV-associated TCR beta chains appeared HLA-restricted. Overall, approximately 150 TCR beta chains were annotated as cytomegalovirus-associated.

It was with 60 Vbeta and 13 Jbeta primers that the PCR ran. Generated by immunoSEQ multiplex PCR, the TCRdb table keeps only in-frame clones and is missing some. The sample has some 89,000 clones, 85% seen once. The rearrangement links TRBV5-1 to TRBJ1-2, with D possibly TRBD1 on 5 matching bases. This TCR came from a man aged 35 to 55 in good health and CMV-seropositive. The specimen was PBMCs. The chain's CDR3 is CASSLEGAGGCTF. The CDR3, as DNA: TGCGCCAGCAGCTTGGAAGGGGCTGGTGGCTGCACCTTC.